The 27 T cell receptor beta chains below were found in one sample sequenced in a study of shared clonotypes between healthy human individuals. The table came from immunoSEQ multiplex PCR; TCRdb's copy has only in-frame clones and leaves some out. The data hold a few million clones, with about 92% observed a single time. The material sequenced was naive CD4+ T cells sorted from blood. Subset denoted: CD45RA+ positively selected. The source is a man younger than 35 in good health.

The CDR3 region is CASSQGFGTKQETQYF. CDR3 sequence (DNA): TGCGCCAGCAGCCAAGGCTTTGGGACCAAGCAAGAGACCCAGTACTTC. The V call is TRBV4-3, the J call TRBJ2-5; tentatively, D is TRBD1 or TRBD2 (5 bases each). The CDR3 runs to 16 residues. Between the trimmed V and J ends, which lost 1 base and 2 bases, there was a span of 14 bases. Germline V gene lookup returns CDR1 LGHNA and CDR2 YSLEER.

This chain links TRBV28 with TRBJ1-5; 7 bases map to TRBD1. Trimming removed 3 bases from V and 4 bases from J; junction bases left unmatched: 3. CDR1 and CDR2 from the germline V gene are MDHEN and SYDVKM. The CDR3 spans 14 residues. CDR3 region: CASSFAGGNQPQHF. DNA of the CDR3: TGTGCCAGCAGTTTCGCAGGGGGGAATCAGCCCCAGCATTTT.

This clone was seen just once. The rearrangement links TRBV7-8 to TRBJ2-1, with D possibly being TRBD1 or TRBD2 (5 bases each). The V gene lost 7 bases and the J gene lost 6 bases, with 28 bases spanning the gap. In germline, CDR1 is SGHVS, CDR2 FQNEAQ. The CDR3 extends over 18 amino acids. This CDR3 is CASTLRDAPGAFFNEQFF. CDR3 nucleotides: TGTGCCAGCACCCTCCGGGATGCCCCCGGGGCCTTTTTCAATGAGCAGTTCTTC.

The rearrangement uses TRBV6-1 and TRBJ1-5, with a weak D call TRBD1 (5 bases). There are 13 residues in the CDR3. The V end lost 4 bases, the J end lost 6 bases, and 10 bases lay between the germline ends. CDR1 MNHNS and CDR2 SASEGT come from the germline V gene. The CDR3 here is CASSVDGGQPQHF. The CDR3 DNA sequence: TGTGCCAGCAGTGTGGACGGGGGTCAGCCCCAGCATTTT.

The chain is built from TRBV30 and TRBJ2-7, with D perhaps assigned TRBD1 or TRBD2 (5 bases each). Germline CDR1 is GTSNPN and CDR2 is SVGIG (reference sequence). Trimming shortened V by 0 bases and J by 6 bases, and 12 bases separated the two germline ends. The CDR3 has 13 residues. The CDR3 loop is CAWSVKKGSEQYF. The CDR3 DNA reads TGTGCCTGGAGTGTAAAGAAGGGGAGCGAGCAGTACTTC.

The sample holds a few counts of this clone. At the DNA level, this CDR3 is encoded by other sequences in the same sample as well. The CDR3: CASSERGNTEAFF. CDR3 bases: TGTGCCAGCAGTGAAAGAGGGAACACTGAAGCTTTCTTT. This chain connects TRBV2 to TRBJ1-1; no definite D call. The germline V gene encodes CDR1 SNHLY and CDR2 FYNNEI. V was shortened by 2 bases and J by 1 base, with 5 bases between the two germline ends. This CDR3 has 13 residues.

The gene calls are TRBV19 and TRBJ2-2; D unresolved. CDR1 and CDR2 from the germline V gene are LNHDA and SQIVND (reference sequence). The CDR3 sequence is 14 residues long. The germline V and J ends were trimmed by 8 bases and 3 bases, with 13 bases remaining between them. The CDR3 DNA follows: TGTGCCAGTGATAAGGGCCGATACACCGGGGAGCTGTTTTTT. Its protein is CASDKGRYTGELFF.

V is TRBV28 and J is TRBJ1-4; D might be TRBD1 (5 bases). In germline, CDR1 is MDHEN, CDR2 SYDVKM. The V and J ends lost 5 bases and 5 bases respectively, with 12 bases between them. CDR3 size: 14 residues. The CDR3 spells CASSRDGLNEKLFF. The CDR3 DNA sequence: TGTGCCAGCAGTAGGGACGGACTAAATGAAAAACTGTTTTTT. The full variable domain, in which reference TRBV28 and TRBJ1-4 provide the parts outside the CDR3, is DVKVTQSSRYLVKRTGEKVFLECVQDMDHENMFWYRQDPGLGLRLIYFSYDVKMKEKGDIPEGYSVSREKKERFSLILESASTNQTSMYLCASSRDGLNEKLFFGSGTQLSVL.

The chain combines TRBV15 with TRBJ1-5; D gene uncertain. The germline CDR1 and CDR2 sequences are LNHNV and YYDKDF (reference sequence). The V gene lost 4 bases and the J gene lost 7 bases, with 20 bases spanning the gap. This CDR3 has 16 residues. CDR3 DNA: TGTGCCACCAGCACTCTGTATACAGCGACCGACCAGCCCCAGCATTTT. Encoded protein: CATSTLYTATDQPQHF.

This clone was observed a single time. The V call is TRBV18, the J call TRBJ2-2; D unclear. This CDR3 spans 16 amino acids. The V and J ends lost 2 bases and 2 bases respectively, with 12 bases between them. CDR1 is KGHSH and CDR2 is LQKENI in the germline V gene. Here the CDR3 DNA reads TGTGCCAGCTCACCATCTCACAGCTTAAACACCGGGGAGCTGTTTTTT. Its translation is CASSPSHSLNTGELFF.

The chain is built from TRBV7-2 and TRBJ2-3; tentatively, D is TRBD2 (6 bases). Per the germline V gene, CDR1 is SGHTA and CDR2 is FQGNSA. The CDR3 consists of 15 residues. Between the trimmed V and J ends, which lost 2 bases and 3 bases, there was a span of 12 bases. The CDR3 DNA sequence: TGTGCCAGCAGCTTATGGGGAGGTGGAACAGATACGCAGTATTTT. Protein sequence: CASSLWGGGTDTQYF.

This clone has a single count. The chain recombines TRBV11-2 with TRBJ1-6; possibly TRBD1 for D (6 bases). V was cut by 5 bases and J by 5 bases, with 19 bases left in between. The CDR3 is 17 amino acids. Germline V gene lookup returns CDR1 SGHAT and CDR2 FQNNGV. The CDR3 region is CASSLLLTGTNNSPLHF. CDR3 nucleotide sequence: TGTGCCAGCAGCCTCCTATTGACCGGGACAAATAATTCACCCCTCCACTTT.

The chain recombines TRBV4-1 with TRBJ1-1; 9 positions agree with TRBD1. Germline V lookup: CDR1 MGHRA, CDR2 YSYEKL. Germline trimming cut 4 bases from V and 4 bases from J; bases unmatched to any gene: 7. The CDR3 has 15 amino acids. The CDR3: CASSRGDRAGTEAFF. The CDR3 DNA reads TGCGCCAGCAGCCGAGGGGACAGGGCGGGCACTGAAGCTTTCTTT.

The CDR3: CASSVAWAPSYEQYF. In DNA form, the CDR3 reads TGTGCCAGCAGCGTAGCTTGGGCACCCTCCTACGAGCAGTACTTC. The rearrangement joins TRBV9 to TRBJ2-7; no clear D. Trimming stripped 0 bases from V and 0 bases from J, with 10 bases between. This CDR3 is built from 15 residues. Germline loops: CDR1 SGDLS, CDR2 YYNGEE.

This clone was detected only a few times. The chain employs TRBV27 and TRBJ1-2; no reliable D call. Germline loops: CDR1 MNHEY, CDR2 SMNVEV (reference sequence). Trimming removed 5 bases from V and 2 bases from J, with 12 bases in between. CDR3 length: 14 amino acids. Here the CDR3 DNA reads TGTGCCAGCAGTCCGCCGGGTTACAACTATGGCTACACCTTC. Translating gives CASSPPGYNYGYTF.

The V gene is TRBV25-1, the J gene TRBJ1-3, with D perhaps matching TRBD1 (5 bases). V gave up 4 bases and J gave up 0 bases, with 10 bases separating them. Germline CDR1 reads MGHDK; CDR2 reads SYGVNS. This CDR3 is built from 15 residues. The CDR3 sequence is CASSGGRNSGNTIYF. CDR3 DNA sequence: TGTGCCAGCAGTGGGGGCCGGAACTCTGGAAACACCATATATTTT.

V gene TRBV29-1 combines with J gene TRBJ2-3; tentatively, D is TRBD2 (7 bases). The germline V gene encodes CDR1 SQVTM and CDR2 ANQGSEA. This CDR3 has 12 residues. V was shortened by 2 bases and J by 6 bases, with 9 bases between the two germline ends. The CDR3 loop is CSVERGGDTQYF. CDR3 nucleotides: TGCAGCGTTGAAAGGGGGGGGGATACGCAGTATTTT.

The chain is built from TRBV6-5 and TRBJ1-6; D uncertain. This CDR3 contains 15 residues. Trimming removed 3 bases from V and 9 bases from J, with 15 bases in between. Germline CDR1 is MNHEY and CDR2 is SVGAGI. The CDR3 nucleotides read TGTGCCAGCAGTTATAAAGGGTCCGGCCTTTCACCCCTCCACTTT. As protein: CASSYKGSGLSPLHF.

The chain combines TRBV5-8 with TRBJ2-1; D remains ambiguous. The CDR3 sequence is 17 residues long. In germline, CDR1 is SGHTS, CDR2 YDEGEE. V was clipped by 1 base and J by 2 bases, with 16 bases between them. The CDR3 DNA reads TGTGCCAGCAGCTTGAGGTTGCGAACAGTAACCTACAATGAGCAGTTCTTC. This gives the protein CASSLRLRTVTYNEQFF. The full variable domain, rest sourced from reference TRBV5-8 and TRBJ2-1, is EAGVTQSPTHLIKTRGQQATLRCSPISGHTSVYWYQQALGLGLQFLLWYDEGEERNRGNFPPRFSGRQFPNYSSELNVNALELEDSALYLCASSLRLRTVTYNEQFFGPGTRLTVL.

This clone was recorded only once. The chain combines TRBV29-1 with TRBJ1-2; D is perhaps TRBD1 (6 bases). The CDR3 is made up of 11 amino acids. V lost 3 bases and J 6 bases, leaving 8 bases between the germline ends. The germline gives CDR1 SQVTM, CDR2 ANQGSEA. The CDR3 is CSVDRGDGYTF. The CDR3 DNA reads TGCAGCGTTGACAGGGGCGATGGCTACACCTTC.

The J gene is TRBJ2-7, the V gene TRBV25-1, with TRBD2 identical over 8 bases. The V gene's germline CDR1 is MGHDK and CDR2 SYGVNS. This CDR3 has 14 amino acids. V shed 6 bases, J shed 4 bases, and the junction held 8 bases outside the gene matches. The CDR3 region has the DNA TGTGCCAGCAGCCGTACTAGCGGACCATACGAGCAGTACTTC. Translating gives CASSRTSGPYEQYF.

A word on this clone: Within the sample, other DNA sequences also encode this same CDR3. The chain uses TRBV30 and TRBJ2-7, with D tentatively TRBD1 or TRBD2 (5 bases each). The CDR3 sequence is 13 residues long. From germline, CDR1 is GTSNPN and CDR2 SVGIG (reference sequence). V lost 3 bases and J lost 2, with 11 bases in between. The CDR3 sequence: CAWSVGTPYEQYF. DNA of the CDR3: TGTGCCTGGAGCGTGGGGACCCCCTACGAGCAGTACTTC.

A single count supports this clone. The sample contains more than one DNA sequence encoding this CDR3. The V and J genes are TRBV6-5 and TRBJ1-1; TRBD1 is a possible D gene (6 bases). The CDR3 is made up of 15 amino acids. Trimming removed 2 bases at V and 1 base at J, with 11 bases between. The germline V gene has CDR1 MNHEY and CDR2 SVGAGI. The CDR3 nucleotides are TGTGCCAGCAGTTACCCGGGAGGGGGGAACACTGAAGCTTTCTTT. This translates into CASSYPGGGNTEAFF.

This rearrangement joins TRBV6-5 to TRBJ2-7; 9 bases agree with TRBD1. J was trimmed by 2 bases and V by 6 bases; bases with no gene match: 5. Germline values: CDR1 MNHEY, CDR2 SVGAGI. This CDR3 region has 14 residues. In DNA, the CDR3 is TGTGCCAGCAGAATGGACAGGGGACCCTACGAGCAGTACTTC. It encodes CASRMDRGPYEQYF.

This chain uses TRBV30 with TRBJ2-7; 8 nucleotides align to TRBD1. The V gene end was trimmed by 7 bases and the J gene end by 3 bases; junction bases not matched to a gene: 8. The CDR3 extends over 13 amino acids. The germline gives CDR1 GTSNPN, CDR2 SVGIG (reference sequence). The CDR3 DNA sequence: TGTGCCTTGGGGACAGGATTTTACTACGAGCAGTACTTC. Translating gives CALGTGFYYEQYF.

CDR3 amino acids: CASSSPSTQRYEQYF. CDR3 bases: TGTGCCAGTAGTTCGCCGTCCACACAACGCTACGAGCAGTACTTC. This chain joins TRBV19 and TRBJ2-7; D is undetermined. Germline V gene data show CDR1 as LNHDA and CDR2 as SQIVND (reference sequence). This CDR3 region has 15 residues. V was cut by 5 bases and J by 3 bases, with 17 bases left in between.

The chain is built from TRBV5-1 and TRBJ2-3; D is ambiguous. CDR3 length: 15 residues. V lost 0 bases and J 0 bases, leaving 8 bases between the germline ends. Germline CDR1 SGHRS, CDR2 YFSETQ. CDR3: CASSLAMSSTDTQYF. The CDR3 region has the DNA TGCGCCAGCAGCTTGGCTATGTCTAGCACAGATACGCAGTATTTT.